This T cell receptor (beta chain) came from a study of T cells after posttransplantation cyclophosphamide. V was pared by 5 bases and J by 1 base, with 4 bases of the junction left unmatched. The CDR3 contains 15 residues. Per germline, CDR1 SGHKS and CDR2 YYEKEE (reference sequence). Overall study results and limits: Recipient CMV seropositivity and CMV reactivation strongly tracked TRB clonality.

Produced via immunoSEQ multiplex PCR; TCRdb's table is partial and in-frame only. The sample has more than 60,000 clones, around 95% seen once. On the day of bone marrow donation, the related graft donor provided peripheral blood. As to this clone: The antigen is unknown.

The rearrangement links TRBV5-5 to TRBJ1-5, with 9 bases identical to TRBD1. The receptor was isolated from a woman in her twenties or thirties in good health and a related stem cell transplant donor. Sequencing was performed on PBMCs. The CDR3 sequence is CASSDGTGSNQPQHF. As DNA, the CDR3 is TGTGCCAGCAGTGATGGGACAGGGAGCAATCAGCCCCAGCATTTT.